This paragraph covers one T cell receptor (beta chain) sequence. The data are from a study of blood T cell repertoires in COVID-19. Across the study: The origin of the acute and convalescent COVID-19 samples was the United States, Italy and Spain. In each case, the material was cDNA or gDNA derived from T cells, B-cell-depleted T cells, or PBMCs.

Assay: immunoSEQ multiplex PCR; the TCRdb copy retains only in-frame clones and omits some. This table has 100,000 or so clones, about four fifths appearing once. The germline V gene encodes CDR1 SGHRS and CDR2 YFSETQ. The ends were cut back, 2 bases at V and 1 base at J, with 15 bases in the middle. The CDR3 contains 16 residues. Sequenced sample: peripheral blood. The rearrangement uses TRBV5-1 and TRBJ2-5, with D perhaps matching TRBD1 (6 bases). The sequence was obtained from a man at least 80 years old with acute or convalescent COVID-19. The chain's CDR3 is CASSFGTQFSQETQYF. CDR3 bases: TGCGCCAGCAGCTTCGGGACACAATTTTCCCAAGAGACCCAGTACTTC.